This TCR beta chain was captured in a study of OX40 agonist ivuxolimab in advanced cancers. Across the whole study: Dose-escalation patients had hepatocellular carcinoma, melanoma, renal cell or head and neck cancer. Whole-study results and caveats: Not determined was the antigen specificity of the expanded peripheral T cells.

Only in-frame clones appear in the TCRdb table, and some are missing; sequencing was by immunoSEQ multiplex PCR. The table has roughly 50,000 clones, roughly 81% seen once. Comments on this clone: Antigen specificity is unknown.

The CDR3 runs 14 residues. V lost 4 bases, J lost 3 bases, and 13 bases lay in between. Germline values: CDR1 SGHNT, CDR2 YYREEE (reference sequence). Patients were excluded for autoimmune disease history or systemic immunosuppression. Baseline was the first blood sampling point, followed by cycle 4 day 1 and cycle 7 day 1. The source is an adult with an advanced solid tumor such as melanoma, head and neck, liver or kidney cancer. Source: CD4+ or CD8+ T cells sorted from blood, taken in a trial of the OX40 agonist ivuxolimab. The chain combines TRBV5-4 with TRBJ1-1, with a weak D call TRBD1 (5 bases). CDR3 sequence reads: CASSRDFEDTEAFF. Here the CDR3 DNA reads TGTGCCAGCAGCAGGGACTTTGAGGACACTGAAGCTTTCTTT. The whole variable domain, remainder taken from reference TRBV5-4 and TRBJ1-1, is ETGVTQSPTHLIKTRGQQVTLRCSSQSGHNTVSWYQQALGQGPQFIFQYYREEENGRGNFPPRFSGLQFPNYSSELNVNALELDDSALYLCASSRDFEDTEAFFGQGTRLTVV.